Given below is one T cell receptor beta chain in context. J lost 7 bases, V lost 6 bases, and 8 bases had no gene match. The length of the CDR3 is 13 residues. The germline gives CDR1 MNHEY, CDR2 SVGAGI. Constant-segment-primed 5'RACE gave TCR alpha and TCR beta cDNA libraries with sample barcodes and UMIs. TCRdb re-called the 5' RACE reads with MiXCR, one entry per CDR3 protein. Here the sample spans 250,000 to 300,000 distinct CDR3 sequences, about a sixth being singletons. The entry originates in a study of T-cell memory formation after mild COVID-19. Study in general: TCR clusters were mostly donor specific.

The sequenced sample was PBMCs or a T cell subset sorted from them (not recorded which). This chain joins TRBV6-5 and TRBJ1-2, with 7 bases lining up with TRBD1. The TCR originated in a man aged 18 to 35 who had mild COVID-19 (a few samples of this study predate the infection). Cell type and time point are not known. CDR3 nucleotide sequence: TGTGCCAGCAGCTACGGGACAGCTTCTGGCTACACCTTC. This gives the protein CASSYGTASGYTF.